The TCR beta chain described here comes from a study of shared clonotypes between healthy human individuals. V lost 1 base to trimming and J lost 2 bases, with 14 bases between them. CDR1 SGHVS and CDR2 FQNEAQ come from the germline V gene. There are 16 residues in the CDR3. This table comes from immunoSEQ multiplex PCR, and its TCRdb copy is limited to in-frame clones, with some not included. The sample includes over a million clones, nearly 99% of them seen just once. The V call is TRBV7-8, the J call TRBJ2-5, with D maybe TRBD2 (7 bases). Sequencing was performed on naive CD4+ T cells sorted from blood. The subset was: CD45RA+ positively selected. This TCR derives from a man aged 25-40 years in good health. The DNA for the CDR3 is TGTGCCAGCAGCTTAGGAGGGGGGGGCAGACAAGAGACCCAGTACTTC. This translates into CASSLGGGGRQETQYF.